These T cell receptor beta chains were read from a single sample in a study of OX40 agonist ivuxolimab in advanced cancers. Repertoires were generated with immunoSEQ multiplex PCR, while TCRdb's copy carries only in-frame clones and drops some. The sample has about 80,000 clones; approximately 86% are singletons. The source material was CD4+ or CD8+ T cells sorted from blood, sampled in a trial of the OX40 agonist ivuxolimab. These receptor sequences come from an adult with an advanced solid tumor such as melanoma, head and neck, liver or kidney cancer. The CDR3 runs from the conserved cysteine through the conserved F or W. The order of the fields is D gene, clone size, J gene, V gene, CDR3 protein, CDR3 DNA. D genes are given only for firm matches. A clone size is listed for some rows: how often the clone was seen (once, few, many), or a class if it is expanded.

TRBD1	-	TRBJ1-2	TRBV10-3	CAISEDRGRGYTF	TGTGCCATCAGTGAGGACAGGGGGCGGGGCTACACCTTC
-	few	TRBJ2-1	TRBV4-1	CASSQDSSGFYNEQFF	TGCGCCAGCAGCCAAGATAGCAGCGGATTTTACAATGAGCAGTTCTTC
-	-	TRBJ2-7	TRBV7-9	CASSFVSYEQYF	TGTGCCAGCAGCTTTGTCTCATACGAGCAGTACTTC
TRBD1	-	TRBJ1-5	TRBV2	CASSWGQGAFQPQHF	TGTGCCAGCAGTTGGGGACAGGGGGCTTTTCAGCCCCAGCATTTT
TRBD2	-	TRBJ2-3	TRBV29-1	CSVPGLAGTDTQYF	TGCAGCGTACCGGGACTAGCGGGAACAGATACGCAGTATTTT
-	-	TRBJ2-2	TRBV18	CASSRDTTGELFF	TGTGCCAGCTCACGGGACACCACCGGGGAGCTGTTTTTT
-	-	TRBJ2-7	TRBV19	CASSMGGHTERGYEQYF	TGTGCCAGTAGTATGGGAGGCCACACAGAAAGGGGTTACGAGCAGTACTTC
-	-	TRBJ1-1	TRBV7-3	CASSLTGASEAFF	TGTGCCAGCAGCTTGACGGGGGCCTCTGAAGCTTTCTTT
TRBD1	-	TRBJ2-6	TRBV9	CASSVWTGGSGANVLTF	TGTGCCAGCAGCGTTTGGACAGGGGGTTCCGGGGCCAACGTCCTGACTTTC
-	-	TRBJ2-2	TRBV11-2	CASSLRESRRGELFF	TGTGCCAGCAGCTTAAGGGAATCGAGACGAGGGGAGCTGTTTTTT
TRBD1	-	TRBJ1-4	TRBV4-3	CASSQVAGTGRANEKLFF	TGCGCCAGCAGCCAAGTCGCCGGGACAGGGAGAGCTAATGAAAAACTGTTTTTT
-	-	TRBJ1-4	TRBV7-2	CASSLRQNEKLFF	TGTGCCAGCAGCCTTCGACAGAATGAAAAACTGTTTTTT
TRBD1	-	TRBJ1-1	TRBV4-2	CASSRERTGQGLIMNTEAFF	TGTGCCAGCAGCAGGGAGCGTACGGGACAGGGGTTAATCATGAACACTGAAGCTTTCTTT
TRBD2	-	TRBJ2-5	TRBV7-2	CASSKDSGSGETQYF	TGTGCCAGCAGCAAAGATAGCGGGAGCGGAGAGACCCAGTACTTC
TRBD1	-	TRBJ2-7	TRBV4-1	CASSQGTRGQGSYEQYF	TGCGCCAGCAGCCAGGGGACGAGGGGACAGGGCTCCTACGAGCAGTACTTC
-	-	TRBJ1-6	TRBV18	CASSPYSSSYNSPLHF	TGTGCCAGCTCACCATACAGTAGCTCCTATAATTCACCCCTCCACTTT
-	-	TRBJ2-7	TRBV6-4	CASRREESGSYEQYF	TGTGCCAGCAGACGAGAAGAGTCGGGATCCTACGAGCAGTACTTC
-	-	TRBJ1-4	TRBV11-2	CASSSGVELFF	TGTGCCAGCAGCTCGGGGGTCGAACTGTTTTTT
-	-	TRBJ1-5	TRBV4-2	CASSQEPIPKDQPQHF	TGTGCCAGCAGCCAAGAACCCATACCTAAAGATCAGCCCCAGCATTTT
-	-	TRBJ2-2	TRBV29-1	CSVRGGLNTGELFF	TGCAGCGTTCGGGGAGGATTGAACACCGGGGAGCTGTTTTTT
-	-	TRBJ2-5	TRBV6-6	CASSTSRGKETQYF	TGTGCCAGCTCAACGTCGAGGGGAAAAGAGACCCAGTACTTC
TRBD1	-	TRBJ2-7	TRBV4-2	CASSQDIRDRGTYEQYF	TGTGCCAGCAGCCAAGATATCAGGGACAGGGGGACCTACGAGCAGTACTTC
TRBD1	-	TRBJ1-1	TRBV18	CASSLKTGIDTEAFF	TGTGCCAGCTCACTTAAGACAGGGATAGACACTGAAGCTTTCTTT
-	-	TRBJ1-1	TRBV19	CASSFLENTEAFF	TGTGCCAGTAGTTTTTTAGAGAACACTGAAGCTTTCTTT
-	-	TRBJ2-7	TRBV7-9	CASSPSPPDGYYEQYF	TGTGCCAGCAGCCCTAGTCCCCCGGACGGATACTACGAGCAGTACTTC
TRBD1	-	TRBJ1-4	TRBV5-1	CASSTRGEKLFF	TGCGCCAGCAGCACCAGGGGGGAAAAACTGTTTTTT
-	few	TRBJ1-3	TRBV7-9	CASGTQGRAGNTIYF	TGTGCCAGCGGCACACAGGGAAGGGCTGGAAACACCATATATTTT
-	-	TRBJ2-1	TRBV18	CASSIGLEQFF	TGTGCCAGCTCAATAGGACTCGAGCAGTTCTTC
-	few	TRBJ2-5	TRBV18	CASSLSWAGNAETQYF	TGTGCCAGCTCACTTTCCTGGGCGGGAAACGCAGAGACCCAGTACTTC
-	-	TRBJ2-5	TRBV5-1	CASSPPLGGPGETQYF	TGCGCCAGCAGCCCCCCCCTCGGAGGGCCTGGGGAGACCCAGTACTTC
-	-	TRBJ2-7	TRBV11-2	CASSFAQSYEQYF	TGTGCCAGCAGCTTCGCCCAGAGCTACGAGCAGTACTTC
-	-	TRBJ2-5	TRBV30	CAWRSSLIQETQYF	TGTGCCTGGAGATCCTCGCTTATCCAAGAGACCCAGTACTTC
-	few	TRBJ2-5	TRBV7-3	CASSSPPRGTQYF	TGTGCCAGCAGCTCCCCCCCTCGAGGGACCCAGTACTTC
TRBD2	-	TRBJ2-3	TRBV7-8	CASSFLAGEVTDTQYF	TGTGCCAGCAGTTTTTTAGCGGGAGAGGTGACAGATACGCAGTATTTT
-	-	TRBJ1-1	TRBV27	CASTAWGKDTEAFF	TGTGCCAGCACTGCATGGGGTAAGGACACTGAAGCTTTCTTT
-	-	TRBJ2-7	TRBV18	CASSPGRTGGEQYF	TGTGCCAGCTCACCAGGCAGAACTGGGGGCGAGCAGTACTTC
-	few	TRBJ1-5	TRBV4-2	CASSQIGRGEQPQHF	TGTGCCAGCAGCCAAATCGGCCGGGGAGAACAGCCCCAGCATTTT
TRBD1	-	TRBJ2-5	TRBV4-3	CASSQRTGAWETQYF	TGCGCCAGCAGCCAACGTACAGGGGCATGGGAGACCCAGTACTTC
-	-	TRBJ1-2	TRBV28	CASRVGGTGGYTF	TGTGCCAGCAGAGTCGGGGGTACAGGTGGCTACACCTTC
TRBD1	-	TRBJ1-1	TRBV7-2	CASSPLARSGGGTEAFF	TGTGCCAGCAGCCCTCTAGCGCGGTCAGGGGGCGGCACTGAAGCTTTCTTT
-	-	TRBJ1-2	TRBV6-5	CASSYSRQHYTF	TGTGCCAGCAGTTACTCGAGGCAGCACTACACCTTC
-	-	TRBJ2-7	TRBV6-5	CASSYRIMGPSYEQYF	TGTGCCAGCAGTTACCGCATAATGGGGCCCTCCTACGAGCAGTACTTC
-	-	TRBJ2-1	TRBV7-2	CASSLGHSSYNEQFF	TGTGCCAGCAGCTTAGGGCATAGCTCCTACAATGAGCAGTTCTTC
TRBD1	few	TRBJ2-7	TRBV28	CASSGTGGHEQYF	TGTGCCAGCTCCGGGACAGGGGGCCACGAGCAGTACTTC
-	-	TRBJ1-4	TRBV7-2	CASSLDPWEKLFF	TGTGCCAGCAGCCTCGACCCGTGGGAAAAACTGTTTTTT
TRBD1	-	TRBJ2-1	TRBV28	CASSSGQGRLNEQFF	TGTGCCAGCAGTTCCGGACAGGGCCGCCTCAATGAGCAGTTCTTC
TRBD2	once	TRBJ2-3	TRBV9	CASSVDSSGRGTQYF	TGTGCCAGCAGCGTAGACTCTAGCGGGAGGGGTACGCAGTATTTT
-	-	TRBJ1-3	TRBV30	CAWSVGSTRNTIYF	TGTGCCTGGAGTGTAGGGAGCACGCGTAACACCATATATTTT
-	-	TRBJ1-6	TRBV28	CASSPFRRSRGSPLHF	TGTGCCAGCAGTCCCTTTAGGAGGTCCCGGGGTTCACCCCTCCACTTT
TRBD2	-	TRBJ2-2	TRBV30	CAWSVLAGGPGELFF	TGTGCCTGGAGTGTACTAGCGGGAGGGCCCGGGGAGCTGTTTTTT
-	-	TRBJ1-1	TRBV6-6	CASIIQRNTEAFF	TGTGCCAGCATAATACAGCGGAACACTGAAGCTTTCTTT
-	-	TRBJ2-6	TRBV7-2	CASSFSETGANVLTF	TGTGCCAGCAGCTTTTCTGAGACTGGGGCCAACGTCCTGACTTTC
TRBD2	-	TRBJ2-3	TRBV6-1	CASLAGGNTDTQYF	TGTGCCAGCCTAGCGGGAGGGAACACAGATACGCAGTATTTT
-	-	TRBJ2-1	TRBV7-3	CASSLGGGLYNEQFF	TGTGCCAGCAGCTTAGGCGGGGGCCTATACAATGAGCAGTTCTTC
-	-	TRBJ1-1	TRBV10-3	CAISKDTEAFF	TGTGCCATCAGTAAGGACACTGAAGCTTTCTTT